One sample yielded the 28 T cell receptor beta chains listed below, sequenced in a study of Ad26.COV2.S vaccination and SARS-CoV-2 variants. Libraries were prepared by immunoSEQ multiplex PCR; TCRdb keeps only in-frame clonotypes and omits some of them. The repertoire holds under 600,000 clones, with roughly nine tenths as singletons. Noted treatment: approximately 18 received Ad26.COV2.S at low or high dose, single or two shots; about 5 received placebo; per-sample allocation not given. Collection of samples fell on day 63 after the first vaccine or placebo injection. Specimen: peripheral blood, collected in a trial of Ad26.COV2.S vaccine versus placebo. These receptors were obtained from a person aged 18-65 years who received the Ad26.COV2.S COVID-19 vaccine or a placebo.

The count of this clone is one. The V call is TRBV5-1, the J call TRBJ2-3; 9 bases agree with TRBD2. Trimming at V came to 4 bases and at J to 3 bases, leaving 9 bases not matched to a gene. The CDR3 consists of 16 residues. Germline V gives CDR1 SGHRS, CDR2 YFSETQ. The CDR3 region is CASSPPLAGGTDTQYF. DNA of the CDR3: TGCGCCAGCAGCCCCCCACTAGCGGGCGGAACAGATACGCAGTATTTT.

This clone was seen just once. The chain uses TRBV7-2 and TRBJ2-7, with D possibly matching TRBD1 (6 bases). V was pared by 1 base and J by 7 bases, with 17 bases between. The germline V gene has CDR1 SGHTA and CDR2 FQGNSA. This CDR3 region has 15 residues. CDR3 amino acids: CASSLGGHRQGEQYF. CDR3 DNA: TGTGCCAGCAGCTTAGGGGGACACAGACAAGGGGAGCAGTACTTC.

The rearrangement uses TRBV2 and TRBJ1-2, with D unclear. Germline V gene lookup returns CDR1 SNHLY and CDR2 FYNNEI. CDR3 length: 10 residues. Trimming stripped 8 bases from V and 8 bases from J, with 9 bases between. CDR3 sequence: CASEGGGYTF. As DNA, the CDR3 is TGTGCCAGCGAAGGTGGCGGCTACACCTTC.

V usage is TRBV10-2 and J usage is TRBJ1-6; 10 bases agree with TRBD1. V trimming: 4 bases; J trimming: 5 bases; junction bases outside the gene matches: 8. CDR1 and CDR2 from the germline V gene are WSHSY and SAAADI. The CDR3 is made up of 17 amino acids. CDR3 DNA sequence: TGCGCCAGCAGTGGGGCCGGGACAGGGGCGAATAATTCACCCCTCCACTTT. Amino acids: CASSGAGTGANNSPLHF.

The V gene is TRBV24-1, the J gene TRBJ2-1; 7 bases line up with TRBD2. Unmatched junction bases numbered 8, after V lost 4 bases and J lost 6 bases. Germline loops: CDR1 KGHDR, CDR2 SFDVKD. This CDR3 has 15 residues. Written as DNA, the CDR3 is TGTGCCACCAGTGAAGGGTGGGAGGGTTTCAATGAGCAGTTCTTC. Amino acids: CATSEGWEGFNEQFF.

Concerning this clone: Other nucleotide sequences from this sample produce the same CDR3. The chain combines TRBV19 with TRBJ1-1; 7 bases are a match to TRBD1. The CDR3 totals 14 residues. The J segment lost 4 bases and the V segment lost 3 bases, leaving 5 bases of the junction unmatched. The germline V gene encodes CDR1 LNHDA and CDR2 SQIVND (reference sequence). The CDR3 is CASSIFQGGTEAFF. The CDR3 DNA sequence: TGTGCCAGTAGTATTTTTCAGGGGGGCACTGAAGCTTTCTTT. Full variable domain (outside the CDR3, taken from reference TRBV19 and TRBJ1-1): DGGITQSPKYLFRKEGQNVTLSCEQNLNHDAMYWYRQDPGQGLRLIYYSQIVNDFQKGDIAEGYSVSREKKESFPLTVTSAQKNPTAFYLCASSIFQGGTEAFFGQGTRLTVV.

This chain joins TRBV4-2 and TRBJ1-2; a weak D match, TRBD1 (5 bases). This CDR3 contains 20 residues. V dropped 0 bases and J dropped 3 bases, with 26 bases sitting between them. Germline V gene data show CDR1 as LGHNA and CDR2 as YNFKEQ. CDR3 sequence reads: CASSQEQGLSLDGGDYGYTF. CDR3 in DNA: TGTGCCAGCAGCCAAGAGCAGGGATTAAGTCTCGACGGCGGGGACTATGGCTACACCTTC.

Worth noting for this clone: Other DNA sequences in the sample encode the same CDR3. The chain uses TRBV5-1 and TRBJ2-7; possibly TRBD1 for D (5 bases). CDR1 is SGHRS and CDR2 is YFSETQ in the germline V gene. There are 13 residues in the CDR3. Deletions cut 4 bases from V and 1 base from J, with 9 bases between. DNA for the CDR3: TGCGCCAGCAGCCTAACAGGTTCCTACGAGCAGTACTTC. Translating gives CASSLTGSYEQYF.

J is TRBJ1-1 and V is TRBV11-2; no definite D call. In germline, CDR1 is SGHAT, CDR2 FQNNGV. This CDR3 has 19 amino acids. The V and J ends lost 2 bases and 2 bases respectively, with 24 bases between them. Written as DNA, the CDR3 is TGTGCCAGCAGCTTACTTTCAGTCCGGCAGGCCGATCTAAACACTGAAGCTTTCTTT. Encoded protein: CASSLLSVRQADLNTEAFF.

V and J are TRBV19 and TRBJ2-3; 11 nucleotides match TRBD2. Trimming removed 8 bases from V and 0 bases from J; junction bases left unmatched: 1. The CDR3 is made up of 14 amino acids. Germline V gene lookup returns CDR1 LNHDA and CDR2 SQIVND (reference sequence). The DNA of the CDR3 is TGTGCCAGTCGACTAGCGGGGAGCACAGATACGCAGTATTTT. Its protein product is CASRLAGSTDTQYF.

V usage is TRBV7-2 and J usage is TRBJ2-5; maybe TRBD2 (6 bases). V lost 5 bases and J lost 5, with 21 bases in between. Looked up from germline, CDR1 is SGHTA and CDR2 is FQGNSA. This CDR3 is 16 amino acids long. The CDR3 protein is CASSPTGLPWIETQYF. As DNA, the CDR3 is TGTGCCAGCAGCCCCACGGGACTCCCCTGGATTGAGACCCAGTACTTC. Complete variable domain (other parts from reference TRBV7-2 and TRBJ2-5): GAGVSQSPSNKVTEKGKDVELRCDPISGHTALYWYRQSLGQGLEFLIYFQGNSAPDKSGLPSDRFSAERTGGSVSTLTIQRTQQEDSAVYLCASSPTGLPWIETQYFGPGTRLLVL.

This chain uses TRBV30 with TRBJ2-5, with 10 bases that match TRBD2. The V gene's germline CDR1 is GTSNPN and CDR2 SVGIG (reference sequence). The CDR3 consists of 17 residues. Trimming took 0 bases from V and 4 from J; bases not matched to a gene: 11. The CDR3 loop is CAWSVRASGGPRETQYF. CDR3 sequence (DNA): TGTGCCTGGAGTGTAAGGGCTAGCGGGGGCCCGAGAGAGACCCAGTACTTC.

This clone appeared a single time. The CDR3 DNA is TGTGCCAGCAGCCAAGACTACGGGTCCTATGGCTACACCTTC. It yields the protein CASSQDYGSYGYTF. The chain carries TRBV14 and TRBJ1-2; D remains unclear. Trimming left V 0 bases short and J 4 bases short, with 9 bases between. Germline V CDR1 and CDR2: SGHDN, FVKESK. The CDR3 has 14 amino acids.

This clone was observed once. V is TRBV18 and J is TRBJ1-2; the D gene is possibly TRBD1 (5 bases). Germline V gene data show CDR1 as KGHSH and CDR2 as LQKENI. V lost 6 bases to trimming and J lost 1 base, with 15 bases between them. This CDR3 is built from 15 residues. The CDR3 reads CASSLNTDSNYGYTF. The CDR3 DNA follows: TGTGCCAGCTCGCTAAATACCGACAGTAACTATGGCTACACCTTC.

CDR3 bases: TGTGCCAGCAGCTTAGCGGCAGGGGGCTTCCACGAGCAGTACTTC. Protein: CASSLAAGGFHEQYF. The V and J genes are TRBV11-2 and TRBJ2-7, with 8 positions matching TRBD1. The CDR3 is made up of 15 amino acids. V shed 1 base and J 5 bases; nucleotides not matched to a gene: 7. The germline V gene encodes CDR1 SGHAT and CDR2 FQNNGV.

This chain links TRBV4-1 with TRBJ2-3; 7 bases agree with TRBD2. The CDR3 contains 16 residues. Germline lookup yields CDR1 MGHRA and CDR2 YSYEKL. The junction had 4 bases not matched to a gene; V was cut back by 1 base and J by 0 bases. DNA for the CDR3: TGCGCCAGCAGCCAAGTTGGCGGGGGAAGCACAGATACGCAGTATTTT. Encoded protein: CASSQVGGGSTDTQYF.

Regarding this clone: A junction end diverges from the germline sequence, so it may reflect a read error. Within the sample, other DNA sequences also encode this same CDR3. This rearrangement joins TRBV6-6 to TRBJ2-7; D call uncertain. CDR3 length: 11 amino acids. CDR1 MNHNY and CDR2 SVGAGI come from the germline V gene (reference sequence). DNA of the CDR3: TGTGCCAGCACGACTTCGTACGAGCAATACTTC. This sequence encodes CASTTSYEQYF.

The CDR3 spells CATSRDGYLADTQYF. Written as DNA, the CDR3 is TGTGCCACCAGCAGAGATGGCTACCTGGCTGATACGCAGTATTTT. The V call is TRBV15, the J call TRBJ2-3; D not certain. The V end was cut by 0 bases, the J end by 6 bases, with 13 bases between. The CDR3 consists of 15 residues. Germline CDR1 LNHNV, CDR2 YYDKDF (reference sequence).

This chain links TRBV5-1 with TRBJ2-3; 8 bases line up with TRBD2. Germline V CDR1 and CDR2: SGHRS, YFSETQ. Trimming removed 2 bases from V and 1 base from J; junction bases left unmatched: 6. The CDR3 length is 16 residues. The chain's CDR3 is CASSLATGGGTDTQYF. The CDR3 nucleotides read TGCGCCAGCAGCTTAGCGACGGGAGGGGGCACAGATACGCAGTATTTT.

The chain has TRBV30 and TRBJ2-7, with D possibly matching TRBD1 (7 bases). Trimming shortened V by 3 bases and J by 10 bases, and 16 bases separated the two germline ends. CDR3 size: 12 residues. Germline V gives CDR1 GTSNPN, CDR2 SVGIG (reference sequence). The CDR3 sequence: CAWRNAGTDQYF. The DNA of the CDR3 is TGTGCCTGGAGAAATGCGGGGACAGACCAGTACTTC.

This sequence joins TRBV7-3 and TRBJ2-3; D call uncertain. This CDR3 has 13 residues. Trimming removed 2 bases from V and 6 bases from J, with 9 bases in between. Germline lookup yields CDR1 SGHTA and CDR2 FQGTGA. CDR3 region: CASSLGVSDTQYF. CDR3 in DNA: TGTGCCAGCAGCTTAGGAGTAAGCGATACGCAGTATTTT.

The rearrangement uses TRBV2 and TRBJ1-5; no clear D. This CDR3 has 14 amino acids. Germline V lookup: CDR1 SNHLY, CDR2 FYNNEI. Trimming pared 1 base from V and 6 bases from J, leaving 10 bases between. CDR3 DNA: TGTGCCAGCAGTGAAGACGGAGGGAGTCAGCCCCAGCATTTT. Amino acid sequence: CASSEDGGSQPQHF.

CDR3 bases: TGTGCCAGCTCACCACAGGGCGTCAGGAGCCCTTACGAGCAGTACTTC. Translation gives CASSPQGVRSPYEQYF. The rearrangement links TRBV18 to TRBJ2-7, with D unclear. This CDR3 has 16 residues. CDR1 KGHSH and CDR2 LQKENI come from the germline V gene. Trimming took 1 base from V and 4 from J, leaving 17 bases between them.

The V and J genes are TRBV7-9 and TRBJ1-1; 11 bases fit TRBD1. V lost 0 bases to trimming and J lost 1 base; unmatched junction nucleotides: 10. The CDR3 loop spans 19 amino acids. The germline V gene has CDR1 SEHNR and CDR2 FQNEAQ (reference sequence). The CDR3 protein is CASSLAEDRGQSRNTEAFF. The DNA for the CDR3 is TGTGCCAGCAGCTTAGCGGAGGACAGGGGGCAGTCTAGGAACACTGAAGCTTTCTTT. The full variable domain, rest sourced from reference TRBV7-9 and TRBJ1-1, is DTGVSQNPRHKITKRGQNVTFRCDPISEHNRLYWYRQTLGQGPEFLTYFQNEAQLEKSRLLSDRFSAERPKGSFSTLEIQRTEQGDSAMYLCASSLAEDRGQSRNTEAFFGQGTRLTVV.

V usage is TRBV3-1 (or the pseudogene TRBV3-2) and J usage is TRBJ1-4; D perhaps matches TRBD1 (6 bases). Germline lookup yields CDR1 LGHDT and CDR2 YNNKEL (reference sequence). Trimming removed 0 bases at V and 8 bases at J, with 13 bases between. The CDR3 runs to 15 residues. The chain's CDR3 is CASSQERRGHEKLFF. The CDR3 bases are TGTGCCAGCAGCCAAGAACGCAGGGGCCACGAAAAACTGTTTTTT.

The chain links TRBV6-5 to TRBJ2-1; D unresolved. The germline CDR1 and CDR2 sequences are MNHEY and SVGAGI. V was clipped by 5 bases and J by 6 bases, with 8 bases between them. The length of the CDR3 is 12 residues. As DNA, the CDR3 is TGTGCCAGCAGTCCCAGAAGCAATGAGCAGTTCTTC. Translating gives CASSPRSNEQFF.

The chain has TRBV4-1 and TRBJ2-1; TRBD2 is a possible D gene (6 bases). V was shortened by 0 bases and J by 9 bases, with 12 bases between the two germline ends. CDR1 is MGHRA and CDR2 is YSYEKL in the germline V gene. CDR3 length: 14 residues. The CDR3, as DNA: TGCGCCAGCAGCCAAGATAGAAAGGGAGGTGAGCAGTTCTTC. Protein sequence: CASSQDRKGGEQFF.

The gene calls are TRBV9 and TRBJ1-2, with D possibly being TRBD1 (5 bases). Germline loops: CDR1 SGDLS, CDR2 YYNGEE. The CDR3 has 16 amino acids. Trimming took off 0 bases at V and 2 bases at J, with 14 bases between the two ends. CDR3 loop: CASSVGGGKGNYGYTF. CDR3 in DNA: TGTGCCAGCAGCGTAGGTGGGGGTAAGGGGAACTATGGCTACACCTTC.